The 23 T cell receptor beta chains below come from one sample, sequenced in a study of CD8+CD57+ T cells in acquired aplastic anemia. Sequencing involved patients with CD8+CD57+ cell expansion previously shown by flow cytometry. Both TCR beta VDJ combination and CDR3 sequence profiling were carried out. Genomic DNA was the template for this profiling. TCRdb re-called the reads through MiXCR, storing one row per CDR3 protein. The sample has 150,000 or so distinct CDR3 sequences, around 48% seen once. Sequences were obtained from sorted CD4+, CD8+, or CD8+CD57+ T cells (not recorded which) from PBMCs. Receptor source: a human donor with aplastic anemia.

The chain carries TRBV5-6 and TRBJ1-1, with unresolved D. Trimming shortened V by 1 base and J by 8 bases, and 15 bases separated the two germline ends. This CDR3 comprises 14 residues. CDR1 is SGHDT and CDR2 is YYEEEE in the germline V gene. This chain's CDR3 is CASSLQVGRTEAFF. The DNA of the CDR3 is TGTGCCAGCAGCTTGCAGGTAGGGCGAACAGAAGCTTTCTTT.

This clonotype came up once. The CDR3 carries no conserved terminal phenylalanine or tryptophan, so it likely arises from a read error. The chain links TRBV2 to TRBJ2-7; TRBD1 agrees at 10 bases. Trimming cost V 6 bases and J 1 base; bases outside gene matches: 3. The CDR3 consists of 14 residues. CDR1 is SNHLY and CDR2 is FYNNEI in the germline V gene. CDR3 in DNA: TGTGCCAGCAGGCCGGGACAGGGGTCCTACGAGCAGTACTCC. It codes for CASRPGQGSYEQYS.

This clonotype was observed a handful of times. One end of the junction does not line up with germline, which may come from a read error. The chain combines TRBV10-3 with TRBJ1-6, with no clear D. This CDR3 comprises 14 residues. Germline values: CDR1 ENHRY, CDR2 SYGVKD. CDR3 sequence (DNA): TGTGCCAGCAGTCGGGAGACTGGAGATTCACCCCTCCACTTT. Translating gives CASSRETGDSPLHF.

This clonotype was found once. The genes are TRBV24-1 and TRBJ2-2, with D unresolved. This CDR3 is 15 amino acids long. Germline CDR1 and CDR2: KGHDR and SFDVKD. V was cut by 3 bases and J by 3 bases, with 10 bases left in between. The CDR3 spells CATSDPAVYTGELFF. In DNA form, the CDR3 reads TGTGCCACCAGTGATCCCGCCGTATACACCGGGGAGCTGTTTTTT.

A single count supports this clonotype. The chain joins TRBV24-1 to TRBJ2-1, with D maybe TRBD2 (6 bases). Trimming shortened V by 10 bases and J by 4 bases, and 19 bases separated the two germline ends. The length of the CDR3 is 15 residues. CDR1 and CDR2 from the germline V gene are KGHDR and SFDVKD. CDR3 protein: CATLGLPVRYNEQFF. CDR3 nucleotide sequence: TGTGCCACTTTGGGACTCCCAGTAAGATACAATGAGCAGTTCTTC.

This clonotype has ten or more counts. The chain links TRBV7-3 to TRBJ2-7; D is unclear. CDR1 and CDR2 from the germline V gene are SGHTA and FQGTGA. V dropped 2 bases and J dropped 5 bases, with 10 bases sitting between them. CDR3 length equals 13 residues. CDR3 region: CASSLGRNNEQYF. Here the CDR3 DNA reads TGTGCCAGCAGCTTAGGTCGTAATAACGAGCAGTACTTC. Complete variable domain (other parts from reference TRBV7-3 and TRBJ2-7): GAGVSQTPSNKVTEKGKYVELRCDPISGHTALYWYRQSLGQGPEFLIYFQGTGAADDSGLPNDRFFAVRPEGSVSTLKIQRTERGDSAVYLCASSLGRNNEQYFGPGTRLTVT.

This clonotype appeared a single time. This may come from a read error, since a much larger clone is one base off. The chain recombines TRBV10-3 with TRBJ1-1; D ambiguous. The CDR3 spans 13 residues. The V and J ends lost 10 bases and 2 bases respectively, with 14 bases between them. From germline, CDR1 is ENHRY and CDR2 SYGVKD. The CDR3 coding sequence is TGTGCCAGCGGTCCGAAAGACAACACTGAAGCTTTCTTT. This codes for CASGPKDNTEAFF.

The chain links TRBV11-1 to TRBJ2-3; D is possibly TRBD2 (6 bases). Looked up from germline, CDR1 is SGHAT and CDR2 is FQDESV (reference sequence). Trimming removed 5 bases at V and 0 bases at J, with 21 bases between. This CDR3 contains 18 residues. CDR3 in amino acids: CASSRTKTLAESTDTQYF. The CDR3, as DNA: TGTGCCAGCAGCCGAACAAAAACTTTAGCGGAAAGCACAGATACGCAGTATTTT. Complete variable domain (other parts from reference TRBV11-1 and TRBJ2-3): EAEVAQSPRYKITEKSQAVAFWCDPISGHATLYWYRQILGQGPELLVQFQDESVVDDSQLPKDRFSAERLKGVDSTLKIQPAELGDSAMYLCASSRTKTLAESTDTQYFGPGTRLTVL.

The chain couples TRBV20-1 to TRBJ1-2, with TRBD1 identical over 7 bases. V trimming: 4 bases; J trimming: 6 bases; junction bases outside the gene matches: 11. This CDR3 contains 14 residues. From germline, CDR1 is DFQATT and CDR2 SNEGSKA (reference sequence). Here the CDR3 DNA reads TGCAGTGCTAAGACAGGGTTTTATGAGAATGGCTACACCTTC. This encodes CSAKTGFYENGYTF.

This clonotype was seen at least ten times. The chain uses TRBV6-5 and TRBJ1-2; TRBD1 is a possible D gene (5 bases). Deletions cut 2 bases from V and 8 bases from J, with 12 bases between. Germline CDR1 reads MNHEY; CDR2 reads SVGAGI. This CDR3 has 13 residues. CDR3 nucleotides: TGTGCCAGCAGTTACGGCCAGGGCGCCGGCTACACCTTC. Translated: CASSYGQGAGYTF.

This chain links TRBV6-1 with TRBJ2-6; 9 bases are shared with TRBD1. The length of the CDR3 is 17 residues. Germline V gene lookup returns CDR1 MNHNS and CDR2 SASEGT. V gave up 11 bases and J gave up 0 bases; unmatched junction bases: 11. The CDR3 loop is CALTPGQGFSGANVLTF. The DNA for the CDR3 is TGTGCCCTAACGCCGGGACAGGGTTTCTCTGGGGCCAACGTCCTGACTTTC.

This clonotype was observed many times. The chain joins TRBV3-1 to TRBJ1-4, with TRBD1 as a possible D gene (5 bases). In germline, CDR1 is LGHDT, CDR2 YNNKEL (reference sequence). The CDR3 contains 14 residues. V gave up 1 base and J gave up 8 bases, with 11 bases separating them. DNA of the CDR3: TGTGCCAGCAGCCAAGGTGGGGCACGGGAAAAACTGTTTTTT. Its translation is CASSQGGAREKLFF.

This clonotype turned up a few times. The chain couples TRBV15 to TRBJ2-1; 8 bases match TRBD2. V lost 7 bases and J lost 3; bases outside the gene matches: 5. CDR1 is LNHNV, CDR2 YYDKDF, per germline (reference sequence). The CDR3 totals 14 residues. The CDR3 region has the DNA TGTGCCACCATCACTAGCGGAAACTACAATGAGCAGTTCTTC. This translates into CATITSGNYNEQFF.

The J gene is TRBJ2-4, the V gene TRBV25-1; a weak D match, TRBD2 (6 bases). CDR1 and CDR2 (germline): MGHDK, SYGVNS. The CDR3 is 18 residues long. Between the trimmed V and J ends, which lost 4 bases and 0 bases, there was a span of 19 bases. Here the CDR3 reads CASSARDSLGLAKNIQYF. For the CDR3, the DNA is TGTGCCAGCAGTGCTAGAGACTCCTTGGGACTAGCCAAAAACATTCAGTACTTC.

This rearrangement joins TRBV3-1 to TRBJ2-1; a weak D match, TRBD2 (5 bases). Trimming pared 5 bases from V and 15 bases from J, leaving 17 bases between. Germline V gene lookup returns CDR1 LGHDT and CDR2 YNNKEL (reference sequence). The CDR3 extends over 12 amino acids. The CDR3 reads CASSLRGSPPFF. The CDR3 DNA sequence: TGTGCCAGCAGCTTACGCGGGTCCCCTCCGTTCTTC.

Turning to this clonotype: Mismatch with germline at one junction end may stem from a read error. The chain is built from TRBV7-6 and TRBJ2-1, with unresolved D. Germline V gives CDR1 SGHVS, CDR2 FNYEAQ. There are 13 residues in the CDR3. The CDR3 reads CARSLSSYNEQFF. The CDR3 nucleotides are TGTGCCAGAAGCTTAAGCTCCTACAATGAGCAGTTCTTC.

There are many counts of this clonotype. DNA of the CDR3: TGTGCCATCAGTGAGGCCGGGACCACCGGGGAGCTGTTTTTT. Its protein is CAISEAGTTGELFF. This chain connects TRBV10-3 to TRBJ2-2, with D tentatively TRBD1 or TRBD2 (5 bases each). CDR1 is ENHRY and CDR2 is SYGVKD in the germline V gene. With 2 bases removed from V and 4 bases from J, the gap between germline ends came to 8 bases. This CDR3 spans 14 amino acids.

CDR3 residues: CASSLAQGDQPQHF. The CDR3 DNA follows: TGTGCCAGCAGCTTAGCGCAGGGCGATCAGCCCCAGCATTTT. The V call is TRBV7-2, the J call TRBJ1-5, with D perhaps matching TRBD1 (5 bases). Germline V CDR1 and CDR2: SGHTA, FQGNSA. The CDR3 spans 14 residues. V shed 0 bases and J shed 5 bases, with 8 bases lying between them.

Ten or more counts support this clonotype. The chain uses TRBV7-9 and TRBJ2-3; D remains ambiguous. Looked up from germline, CDR1 is SEHNR and CDR2 is FQNEAQ (reference sequence). V was shortened by 7 bases and J by 2 bases, with 13 bases between the two germline ends. CDR3 size: 14 residues. CDR3 residues: CASNQIAPTDTQYF. CDR3 bases: TGTGCCAGCAACCAAATTGCACCCACAGATACGCAGTATTTT.

This clonotype was recorded at least ten times. The gene calls are TRBV6-1 and TRBJ2-7; possibly TRBD2 for D (7 bases). Trimming removed 11 bases from V and 7 bases from J, with 21 bases in between. Germline V CDR1 and CDR2: MNHNS, SASEGT. This CDR3 is 13 amino acids long. In DNA, the CDR3 is TGTGCCTGCACGAATCGGGGGGCCTGGGAGCAGTACTTC. It is translated as CACTNRGAWEQYF.

This clonotype was recorded at least ten times. The chain uses TRBV7-2 and TRBJ1-1; no clear D. This CDR3 contains 12 residues. Germline V gene sequence: CDR1 SGHTA, CDR2 FQGNSA. Trimming took 3 bases from V and 7 from J, leaving 9 bases between them. The CDR3 spells CASSFSVLEAFF. For the CDR3, the DNA is TGTGCCAGCAGCTTTTCGGTTCTTGAAGCTTTCTTT.

The chain recombines TRBV10-3 with TRBJ2-5; no definite D call. CDR1 is ENHRY and CDR2 is SYGVKD in the germline V gene. The V end was cut by 4 bases, the J end by 5 bases, with 11 bases between. The CDR3 runs to 13 residues. CDR3 sequence: CAISGLGNETQYF. CDR3 sequence (DNA): TGTGCCATCAGTGGTCTGGGGAATGAGACCCAGTACTTC.

As to this clonotype: This may come from a read error, since a much larger clone is one base off. This sequence joins TRBV27 and TRBJ2-3; D is unclear. V was cut by 5 bases and J by 6 bases, with 9 bases left in between. Germline CDR1 MNHEY, CDR2 SMNVEV (reference sequence). This CDR3 is built from 12 residues. This CDR3 is CASSHCPDTQYF. CDR3 coding DNA: TGTGCCAGCAGTCACTGTCCGGATACGCAGTATTTT.